These T cell receptor beta chains were read from a single sample in a study of identical twins. TCRdb reprocessed the 5' RACE reads with MiXCR, giving one entry per CDR3 protein. The sample yields 350,000 to 450,000 distinct CDR3 sequences, approximately 17% seen once. The sequenced material came from naive T cells sorted from blood. These receptors originate from a man aged 50 to 59 in good health. CDR3s include the opening cysteine and the closing phenylalanine or tryptophan. A D gene is named only where the DNA matches it firmly. Clone size is given for some rows only: seen once, a few or many times, or a class if the clone is expanded.

v_call: TRBV7-2; j_call: TRBJ1-6; d_call: TRBD1; clone_size: many; cdr3_aa: CASSLQGASPLHF; cdr3_nt: TGTGCCAGCAGCTTACAGGGGGCATCACCCCTCCACTTT
v_call: TRBV10-3; j_call: TRBJ2-1; d_call: TRBD2; clone_size: many; cdr3_aa: CAIRNSGNSYNEQFF; cdr3_nt: TGTGCCATCAGAAATAGCGGGAACTCCTACAATGAGCAGTTCTTC
v_call: TRBV11-2; j_call: TRBJ2-4; d_call: NA; clone_size: few; cdr3_aa: CASSPRLFKNIQYF; cdr3_nt: TGTGCCAGCAGCCCAAGACTGTTCAAGAACATTCAGTACTTC
v_call: TRBV20-1; j_call: TRBJ2-3; d_call: TRBD2; clone_size: many; cdr3_aa: CSASSGSVADTQYF; cdr3_nt: TGCAGTGCTAGTAGCGGGAGTGTTGCAGATACGCAGTATTTT
v_call: TRBV6-5; j_call: TRBJ1-5; d_call: NA; clone_size: few; cdr3_aa: CASSYSNRVGQPQHF; cdr3_nt: TGTGCCAGCAGTTACTCGAACAGGGTCGGTCAGCCCCAGCATTTT
v_call: TRBV18; j_call: TRBJ1-1; d_call: NA; clone_size: many; cdr3_aa: CASSATGNTEAFF; cdr3_nt: TGCGCCAGCAGCGCGACAGGGAACACTGAAGCTTTCTTT
v_call: TRBV7-2; j_call: TRBJ2-7; d_call: TRBD2; clone_size: few; cdr3_aa: CASSLAISGRGYEQYF; cdr3_nt: TGTGCCAGCAGCTTAGCGATTAGCGGGAGAGGGTACGAGCAGTACTTC
v_call: TRBV20-1; j_call: TRBJ1-2; d_call: TRBD1; clone_size: many; cdr3_aa: CSAWDREKVGYTF; cdr3_nt: TGCAGTGCTTGGGACAGGGAAAAAGTTGGCTACACCTTC
v_call: TRBV12-3/TRBV12-4; j_call: TRBJ2-3; d_call: TRBD2; clone_size: many; cdr3_aa: CASSPRGGADTQYF; cdr3_nt: TGTGCCAGCAGCCCCCGGGGGGGTGCAGATACGCAGTATTTT
v_call: TRBV7-9; j_call: TRBJ2-3; d_call: NA; clone_size: many; cdr3_aa: CASRGAGGDTQYF; cdr3_nt: TGTGCCAGCAGGGGCGCAGGAGGGGATACGCAGTATTTT
v_call: TRBV30; j_call: TRBJ2-5; d_call: NA; clone_size: few; cdr3_aa: CAWSRAGLRRETQYF; cdr3_nt: TGTGCCTGGAGTAGGGCAGGCCTTCGGCGAGAGACCCAGTACTTC
v_call: TRBV6-5; j_call: TRBJ1-6; d_call: TRBD1; clone_size: many; cdr3_aa: CASSYSGGQGSSPLHF; cdr3_nt: TGTGCCAGCAGTTACTCGGGAGGACAGGGGAGTTCACCCCTCCACTTT
v_call: TRBV29-1; j_call: TRBJ2-5; d_call: NA; clone_size: many; cdr3_aa: CSVQSRQAQETQYF; cdr3_nt: TGCAGCGTCCAGAGCCGACAGGCTCAAGAGACCCAGTACTTC
v_call: TRBV6-2/TRBV6-3; j_call: TRBJ1-2; d_call: TRBD1; clone_size: few; cdr3_aa: CASSYGQDSNYGYTF; cdr3_nt: TGTGCCAGCAGTTACGGACAGGACTCAAACTATGGCTACACCTTC
v_call: TRBV10-3; j_call: TRBJ1-1; d_call: NA; clone_size: NA; cdr3_aa: CATNAGGRVEAFF; cdr3_nt: TGTGCCACCAACGCGGGGGGGCGAGTTGAAGCTTTCTTT
v_call: TRBV20-1; j_call: TRBJ2-5; d_call: NA; clone_size: few; cdr3_aa: CSARLAPQETQYF; cdr3_nt: TGCAGTGCTAGATTGGCACCACAAGAGACCCAGTACTTC
v_call: TRBV7-3; j_call: TRBJ2-5; d_call: TRBD2; clone_size: many; cdr3_aa: CASSPSGGRGETQYF; cdr3_nt: TGTGCCAGCAGTCCCAGCGGGGGGCGCGGGGAGACCCAGTACTTC
v_call: TRBV20-1; j_call: TRBJ1-5; d_call: NA; clone_size: NA; cdr3_aa: CSAISGDQPQHF; cdr3_nt: TGCAGTGCAATAAGTGGGGATCAGCCCCAGCATTTT
v_call: TRBV13; j_call: TRBJ2-3; d_call: NA; clone_size: few; cdr3_aa: CASSPGPGTPGTDTQYF; cdr3_nt: TGTGCCAGCAGCCCTGGCCCCGGGACACCGGGCACAGATACGCAGTATTTT
v_call: TRBV9; j_call: TRBJ1-4; d_call: NA; clone_size: many; cdr3_aa: CASSPGSTTNEKLFF; cdr3_nt: TGTGCCAGCAGCCCCGGGTCTACAACTAATGAAAAACTGTTTTTT
v_call: TRBV7-2; j_call: TRBJ2-5; d_call: NA; clone_size: NA; cdr3_aa: CASTGMGGAETQYF; cdr3_nt: TGTGCCAGCACTGGAATGGGGGGCGCAGAGACCCAGTACTTC
v_call: TRBV24-1; j_call: TRBJ2-1; d_call: TRBD1; clone_size: many; cdr3_aa: CATAGGAGYNEQFF; cdr3_nt: TGTGCCACCGCAGGGGGCGCCGGTTACAATGAGCAGTTCTTC
v_call: TRBV7-2; j_call: TRBJ2-6; d_call: NA; clone_size: many; cdr3_aa: CASSLVSGANVLTF; cdr3_nt: TGTGCCAGCAGCTTAGTATCTGGGGCCAACGTCCTGACTTTC
v_call: TRBV2; j_call: TRBJ2-5; d_call: TRBD1; clone_size: NA; cdr3_aa: CASTGDSNKETQYF; cdr3_nt: TGTGCCAGCACCGGGGACAGCAACAAAGAGACCCAGTACTTC
v_call: TRBV12-3/TRBV12-4; j_call: TRBJ2-6; d_call: TRBD1; clone_size: once; cdr3_aa: CASRQTGEVNVLTF; cdr3_nt: TGTGCCAGCAGGCAGACAGGGGAGGTCAACGTCCTGACTTTC
v_call: TRBV14; j_call: TRBJ2-1; d_call: NA; clone_size: NA; cdr3_aa: CASSQDFSALYNEQFF; cdr3_nt: TGTGCCAGCAGCCAAGATTTTAGCGCCCTGTACAATGAGCAGTTCTTC
v_call: TRBV12-3/TRBV12-4; j_call: TRBJ2-7; d_call: TRBD1; clone_size: NA; cdr3_aa: CASSEDRGASYEQYF; cdr3_nt: TGTGCCAGCAGTGAGGACAGGGGGGCCTCCTACGAGCAGTACTTC
v_call: TRBV10-3; j_call: TRBJ2-3; d_call: TRBD1; clone_size: NA; cdr3_aa: CAISFRNRGQTDTQYF; cdr3_nt: TGTGCCATCAGCTTTCGAAACAGGGGGCAGACAGATACGCAGTATTTT
v_call: TRBV12-3/TRBV12-4; j_call: TRBJ2-1; d_call: TRBD2; clone_size: NA; cdr3_aa: CASSLSGRVSEQFF; cdr3_nt: TGTGCCAGCAGTTTGAGCGGGAGGGTCAGTGAGCAGTTCTTC
v_call: TRBV10-3; j_call: TRBJ2-1; d_call: NA; clone_size: few; cdr3_aa: CAIRDGGEQFF; cdr3_nt: TGTGCCATCAGGGACGGAGGAGAGCAGTTCTTC
v_call: TRBV12-3/TRBV12-4; j_call: TRBJ2-2; d_call: NA; clone_size: few; cdr3_aa: CASRPLQGGGGELFF; cdr3_nt: TGTGCCAGCAGACCCTTACAGGGTGGAGGCGGGGAGCTGTTTTTT
v_call: TRBV6-1; j_call: TRBJ1-6; d_call: NA; clone_size: NA; cdr3_aa: CASMRSSNSPLHF; cdr3_nt: TGTGCCAGCATGAGGTCCAGCAATTCACCCCTCCACTTT
v_call: TRBV6-5; j_call: TRBJ1-6; d_call: NA; clone_size: few; cdr3_aa: CASSYSGSGPYNSPLHF; cdr3_nt: TGTGCCAGCAGTTACTCGGGTTCAGGGCCCTATAATTCACCCCTCCACTTT
v_call: TRBV7-3; j_call: TRBJ2-2; d_call: NA; clone_size: few; cdr3_aa: CASSRTRDTGELFF; cdr3_nt: TGTGCCAGCAGCCGCACAAGGGACACCGGGGAGCTGTTTTTT
v_call: TRBV21-1; j_call: TRBJ1-1; d_call: NA; clone_size: NA; cdr3_aa: CASSKVRDRGPYDTEAFF; cdr3_nt: TGTGCCAGCAGCAAAGTTCGGGACAGGGGGCCTTACGACACTGAAGCTTTCTTT
v_call: TRBV11-2; j_call: TRBJ2-3; d_call: TRBD2; clone_size: few; cdr3_aa: CASSFEGLAGASTDTQYF; cdr3_nt: TGTGCCAGCAGCTTCGAGGGACTAGCGGGGGCTAGCACAGATACGCAGTATTTT
v_call: TRBV14; j_call: TRBJ2-1; d_call: NA; clone_size: NA; cdr3_aa: CASSGERFTAYNEQFF; cdr3_nt: TGTGCCAGCAGCGGTGAGCGGTTCACAGCCTACAATGAGCAGTTCTTC
v_call: TRBV20-1; j_call: TRBJ1-4; d_call: NA; clone_size: few; cdr3_aa: CSARKLTGNNEKLFF; cdr3_nt: TGCAGTGCTAGAAAGTTGACAGGAAATAATGAAAAACTGTTTTTT
v_call: TRBV6-5; j_call: TRBJ2-5; d_call: NA; clone_size: NA; cdr3_aa: CASSYSRYQSQETQYF; cdr3_nt: TGTGCCAGCAGTTACTCAAGATATCAGAGCCAAGAGACCCAGTACTTC
v_call: TRBV18; j_call: TRBJ2-7; d_call: NA; clone_size: once; cdr3_aa: CASSPPASLGYEQYF; cdr3_nt: TGTGCCAGCTCACCACCGGCTAGCCTGGGTTACGAGCAGTACTTC
v_call: TRBV29-1; j_call: TRBJ2-7; d_call: NA; clone_size: few; cdr3_aa: CSIRDEGYEQYF; cdr3_nt: TGCAGCATCCGGGACGAGGGCTACGAGCAGTACTTC
v_call: TRBV5-1; j_call: TRBJ2-1; d_call: NA; clone_size: many; cdr3_aa: CASSLGNGHNEQFF; cdr3_nt: TGCGCCAGCAGCTTGGGAAACGGACACAATGAGCAGTTCTTC
v_call: TRBV27; j_call: TRBJ1-1; d_call: NA; clone_size: many; cdr3_aa: CASSRRGLEAFF; cdr3_nt: TGTGCCAGCAGTCGCCGGGGTCTCGAAGCTTTCTTT
v_call: TRBV12-3/TRBV12-4; j_call: TRBJ1-1; d_call: NA; clone_size: many; cdr3_aa: CASTFTANTEAFF; cdr3_nt: TGTGCCAGCACCTTTACAGCGAACACTGAAGCTTTCTTT
v_call: TRBV12-3/TRBV12-4; j_call: TRBJ1-2; d_call: NA; clone_size: NA; cdr3_aa: CASSFYRTGGYTF; cdr3_nt: TGTGCCAGCAGTTTTTACAGGACCGGAGGCTACACCTTC
v_call: TRBV20-1; j_call: TRBJ1-5; d_call: NA; clone_size: few; cdr3_aa: CSASIRSNQPQHF; cdr3_nt: TGCAGTGCTAGTATTAGAAGCAATCAGCCCCAGCATTTT
v_call: TRBV28; j_call: TRBJ2-5; d_call: TRBD2; clone_size: few; cdr3_aa: CASSIPSGQETQYF; cdr3_nt: TGTGCCAGCAGTATCCCTAGCGGGCAAGAGACCCAGTACTTC
v_call: TRBV7-2; j_call: TRBJ2-1; d_call: TRBD1; clone_size: few; cdr3_aa: CASSPGTELYNEQFF; cdr3_nt: TGTGCCAGCAGTCCTGGGACAGAGCTCTACAATGAGCAGTTCTTC
v_call: TRBV20-1; j_call: TRBJ2-1; d_call: NA; clone_size: NA; cdr3_aa: CSAMERGGRNEQFF; cdr3_nt: TGCAGTGCTATGGAGAGGGGGGGCCGCAATGAGCAGTTCTTC
v_call: TRBV5-1; j_call: TRBJ2-1; d_call: NA; clone_size: many; cdr3_aa: CASSHRLNNEQFF; cdr3_nt: TGCGCCAGCAGCCACAGGTTAAACAATGAGCAGTTCTTC
v_call: TRBV5-6; j_call: TRBJ1-2; d_call: TRBD1; clone_size: NA; cdr3_aa: CASSSPGQTNYGYTF; cdr3_nt: TGTGCCAGCAGCTCGCCGGGACAGACAAACTATGGCTACACCTTC
v_call: TRBV6-1; j_call: TRBJ1-1; d_call: TRBD1; clone_size: few; cdr3_aa: CASRGITDRGLSTEAFF; cdr3_nt: TGTGCCAGCAGGGGTATTACGGACAGGGGTCTGAGCACTGAAGCTTTCTTT